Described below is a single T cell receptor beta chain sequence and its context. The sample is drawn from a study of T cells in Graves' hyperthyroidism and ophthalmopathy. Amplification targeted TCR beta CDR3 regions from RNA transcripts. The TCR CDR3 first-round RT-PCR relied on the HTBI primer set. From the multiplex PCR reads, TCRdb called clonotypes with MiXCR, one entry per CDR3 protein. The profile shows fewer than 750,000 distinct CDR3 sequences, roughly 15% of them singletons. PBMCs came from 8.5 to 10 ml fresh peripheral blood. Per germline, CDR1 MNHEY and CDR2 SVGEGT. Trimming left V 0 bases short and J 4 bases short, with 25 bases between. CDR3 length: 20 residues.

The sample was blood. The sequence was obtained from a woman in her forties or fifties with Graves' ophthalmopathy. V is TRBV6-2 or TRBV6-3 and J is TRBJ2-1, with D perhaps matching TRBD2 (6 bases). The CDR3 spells CASSYSPRDSRLWAYNEQFF. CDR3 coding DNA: TGTGCCAGCAGTTACTCGCCCCGGGACTCCCGATTATGGGCTTACAATGAGCAGTTCTTC.